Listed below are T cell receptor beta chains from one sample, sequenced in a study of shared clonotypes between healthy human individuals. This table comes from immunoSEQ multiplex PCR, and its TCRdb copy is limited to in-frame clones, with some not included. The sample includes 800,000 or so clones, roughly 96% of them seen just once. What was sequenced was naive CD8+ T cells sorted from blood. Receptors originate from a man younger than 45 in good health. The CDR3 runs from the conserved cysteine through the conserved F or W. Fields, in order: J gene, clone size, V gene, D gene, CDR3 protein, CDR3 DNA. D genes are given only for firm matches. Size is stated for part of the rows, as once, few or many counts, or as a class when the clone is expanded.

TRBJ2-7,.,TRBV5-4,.,CASSLDSTLPYEQYF,TGTGCCAGCAGCTTGGACTCCACCCTCCCCTACGAGCAGTACTTC
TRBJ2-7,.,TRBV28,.,CASSLSGVSSYEQYF,TGTGCCAGCAGTTTGTCAGGTGTTAGCTCCTACGAGCAGTACTTC
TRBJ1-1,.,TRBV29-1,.,CSVEDSWNTEAFF,TGCAGCGTTGAAGATTCTTGGAACACTGAAGCTTTCTTT
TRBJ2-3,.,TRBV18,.,CASSPPTDTQYF,TGTGCCAGCTCACCACCCACAGATACGCAGTATTTT
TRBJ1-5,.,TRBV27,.,CASSLSNQPQHF,TGTGCCAGCAGTTTAAGCAATCAGCCCCAGCATTTT
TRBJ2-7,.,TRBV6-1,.,CASSEVRGYEQYF,TGTGCCAGCAGTGAAGTACGGGGCTACGAGCAGTACTTC
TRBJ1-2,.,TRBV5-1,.,CASTEEAGYGYTF,TGCGCCAGCACCGAGGAAGCCGGCTATGGCTACACCTTC
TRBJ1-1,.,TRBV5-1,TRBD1,CASSLLGTGVDNTEAFF,TGCGCCAGCAGCTTGTTGGGGACAGGGGTCGATAACACTGAAGCTTTCTTT
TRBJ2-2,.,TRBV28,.,CASSYFLTGANTGELFF,TGTGCCAGCAGTTATTTCTTGACAGGCGCGAACACCGGGGAGCTGTTTTTT
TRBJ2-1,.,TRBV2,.,CASSVGNEQFF,TGTGCCAGCAGTGTGGGAAATGAGCAGTTCTTC
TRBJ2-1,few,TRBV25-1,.,CASSELSDLYNEQFF,TGTGCCAGCAGTGAACTAAGCGACCTATACAATGAGCAGTTCTTC
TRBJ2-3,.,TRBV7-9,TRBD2,CASSLSSGSPTDTQYF,TGTGCCAGCAGCTTAAGTAGCGGGAGCCCCACAGATACGCAGTATTTT
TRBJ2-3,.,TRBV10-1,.,CASSDGASGTDTQYF,TGCGCCAGCAGTGACGGGGCGTCCGGCACAGATACGCAGTATTTT
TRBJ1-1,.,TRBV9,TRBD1,CASKRFWTGSLTEAFF,TGTGCCAGTAAACGTTTCTGGACAGGGTCACTCACTGAAGCTTTCTTT
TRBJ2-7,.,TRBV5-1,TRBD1,CASSGWGQATYEQYF,TGCGCCAGCAGCGGTTGGGGACAGGCCACCTACGAGCAGTACTTC
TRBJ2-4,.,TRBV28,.,CASSGSDYIQYF,TGTGCCAGCAGCGGTAGCGACTACATTCAGTACTTC
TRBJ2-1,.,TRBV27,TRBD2,CASSPSGINNEQFF,TGTGCCAGCAGTCCCAGCGGGATTAACAATGAGCAGTTCTTC
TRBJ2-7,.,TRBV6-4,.,CASSDSKGSSAGYEQYF,TGTGCCAGCAGTGACTCGAAGGGGAGCAGCGCGGGGTACGAGCAGTACTTC
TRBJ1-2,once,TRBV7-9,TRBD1,CASSLNGQGVANYGYTF,TGTGCCAGCAGCCTAAACGGACAGGGGGTAGCTAACTATGGCTACACCTTC
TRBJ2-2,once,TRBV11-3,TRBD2,CASSLSGGTGELFF,TGTGCCAGCAGCTTGTCGGGGGGGACCGGGGAGCTGTTTTTT
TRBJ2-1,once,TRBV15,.,CATSTEPRDEQFF,TGTGCCACCAGCACCGAACCTCGGGATGAGCAGTTCTTC
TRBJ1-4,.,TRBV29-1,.,CSDRDTEKLFF,TGCAGCGACCGGGACACTGAAAAACTGTTTTTT
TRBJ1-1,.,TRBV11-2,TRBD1,CASSLGRGRGTEAFF,TGTGCCAGCAGCTTAGGAAGGGGGCGCGGCACTGAAGCTTTCTTT
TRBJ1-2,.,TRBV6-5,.,CASSYSGGPRRGYTF,TGTGCCAGCAGTTACTCTGGTGGACCCAGGCGGGGCTACACCTTC
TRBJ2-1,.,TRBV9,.,CASGGNNEQFF,TGTGCCAGCGGTGGGAACAATGAGCAGTTCTTC
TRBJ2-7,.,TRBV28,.,CASSFLKQYEQYF,TGTGCCAGCAGTTTCCTTAAACAATACGAGCAGTACTTC
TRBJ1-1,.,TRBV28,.,CASSLIRQDEAFF,TGTGCCAGCAGTCTGATTAGACAGGACGAAGCTTTCTTT
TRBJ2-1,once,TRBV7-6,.,CASSPTLWDEQFF,TGTGCCAGCAGCCCTACTCTTTGGGATGAGCAGTTCTTC
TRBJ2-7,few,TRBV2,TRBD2,CASSEVIAGGHEQYF,TGTGCCAGCAGTGAAGTGATAGCGGGAGGCCACGAGCAGTACTTC
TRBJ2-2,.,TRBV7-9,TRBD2,CASGRREVPTGELFF,TGTGCCAGCGGGCGGCGGGAGGTCCCCACCGGGGAGCTGTTTTTT
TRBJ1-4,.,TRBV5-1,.,CASRLMGGGGTNEKLFF,TGCGCCAGCAGACTGATGGGGGGTGGTGGAACTAATGAAAAACTGTTTTTT
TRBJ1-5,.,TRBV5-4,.,CASSLKGSGDQPQHF,TGTGCCAGCAGCTTGAAAGGGTCGGGGGATCAGCCCCAGCATTTT
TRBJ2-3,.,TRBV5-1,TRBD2,CASSLWPSGNTDTQYF,TGCGCCAGCAGCTTGTGGCCTAGCGGGAATACAGATACGCAGTATTTT
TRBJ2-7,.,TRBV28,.,CASSPWNEQYF,TGTGCCAGCAGTCCGTGGAACGAGCAGTACTTC
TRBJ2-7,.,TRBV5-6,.,CASSLGGGEQYF,TGTGCCAGCAGCTTGGGTGGGGGCGAGCAGTACTTC
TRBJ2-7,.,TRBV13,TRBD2,CASSSRTGTSGVTSYEQYF,TGTGCCAGCAGCTCTCGCACCGGGACTAGCGGAGTGACTTCCTACGAGCAGTACTTC
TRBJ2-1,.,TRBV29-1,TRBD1,CSVGGQGLGEQFF,TGCAGCGTTGGGGGACAGGGTCTGGGTGAGCAGTTCTTC
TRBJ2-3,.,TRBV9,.,CASSPQDSTDTQYF,TGTGCCAGCAGCCCTCAGGACTCCACAGATACGCAGTATTTT
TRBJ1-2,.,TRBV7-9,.,CASSSTDGNYGYTF,TGTGCCAGCAGCTCGACGGACGGAAACTATGGCTACACCTTC
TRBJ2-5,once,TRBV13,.,CASSSLWKGEETQYF,TGTGCCAGCAGCTCTCTCTGGAAGGGAGAAGAGACCCAGTACTTC
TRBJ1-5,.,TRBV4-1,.,CASSLDNQPQHF,TGCGCCAGCAGCCTAGACAATCAGCCCCAGCATTTT
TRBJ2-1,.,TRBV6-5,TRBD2,CASRAGAGNEQFF,TGTGCCAGCAGAGCGGGAGCGGGCAATGAGCAGTTCTTC
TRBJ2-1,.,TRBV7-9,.,CASSLGAQFF,TGTGCCAGCAGCTTAGGCGCGCAGTTCTTC
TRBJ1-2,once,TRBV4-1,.,CASSQDGGTNYGYTF,TGCGCCAGCAGCCAAGATGGGGGGACTAACTATGGCTACACCTTC
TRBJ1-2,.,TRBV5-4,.,CASSTTDGAVNGYTF,TGTGCCAGCAGCACCACCGATGGGGCAGTGAATGGCTACACCTTC
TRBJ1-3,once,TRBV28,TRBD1,CASSERDSSLRNTIYF,TGTGCCAGCAGTGAAAGGGACAGTAGTTTGAGAAACACCATATATTTT
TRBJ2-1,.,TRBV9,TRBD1,CASSVGGDRSYNEQFF,TGTGCCAGCAGCGTAGGTGGGGACAGATCCTACAATGAGCAGTTCTTC
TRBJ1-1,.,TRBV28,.,CASSLNLGGTEAFF,TGTGCCAGCAGTTTAAATCTGGGTGGCACTGAAGCTTTCTTT
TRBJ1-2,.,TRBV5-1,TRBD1,CASRTGVGSYGYTF,TGCGCCAGCCGGACAGGGGTAGGAAGCTATGGCTACACCTTC
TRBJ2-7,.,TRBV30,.,CACQFPWGYEQYF,TGTGCCTGCCAGTTTCCGTGGGGCTACGAGCAGTACTTC
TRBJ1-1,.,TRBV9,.,CASSKGQFSTNTEAFF,TGTGCCAGCAGCAAAGGACAGTTTTCAACAAACACTGAAGCTTTCTTT
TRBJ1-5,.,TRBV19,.,CASSISRGSNQPQHF,TGTGCCAGTAGTATTAGTCGGGGTAGCAATCAGCCCCAGCATTTT
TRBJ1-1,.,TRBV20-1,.,CSAPRQAGAFF,TGCAGTGCTCCGAGGCAGGCGGGAGCTTTCTTT